The present T cell receptor beta chain was sequenced within a study of beta chain features in type 1 diabetes. Study-level results: For patients, the naive, central memory and Treg TCRB repertoires appeared more alike than for healthy donors. Moderately but significantly shorter TCRB CDR3s were found in Type 1 diabetes patients in all four CD4+ subsets.

The germline V gene has CDR1 GTSNPN and CDR2 SVGIG (reference sequence). The length of the CDR3 is 12 residues. V dropped 7 bases and J dropped 5 bases, with 15 bases sitting between them. This clone was observed a few times. The antigen remains unidentified. Isolated RNA was reverse transcribed in full, so expressed TCRB transcripts were sequenced. Assay: immunoSEQ multiplex PCR; the TCRdb copy retains only in-frame clones and omits some. This table has 450,000 to 600,000 clones, over 25% appearing once. Sequenced input: naive CD4+ T cells from blood. V and J are TRBV30 and TRBJ2-7; TRBD1 or TRBD2 may be the D gene (5 bases each). This TCR came from a man between 18 and 35 years old in good health. Here the CDR3 reads CASRRGANEQYF. In nucleotides, the CDR3 is TGTGCCTCGAGGAGAGGGGCCAACGAGCAGTACTTC.